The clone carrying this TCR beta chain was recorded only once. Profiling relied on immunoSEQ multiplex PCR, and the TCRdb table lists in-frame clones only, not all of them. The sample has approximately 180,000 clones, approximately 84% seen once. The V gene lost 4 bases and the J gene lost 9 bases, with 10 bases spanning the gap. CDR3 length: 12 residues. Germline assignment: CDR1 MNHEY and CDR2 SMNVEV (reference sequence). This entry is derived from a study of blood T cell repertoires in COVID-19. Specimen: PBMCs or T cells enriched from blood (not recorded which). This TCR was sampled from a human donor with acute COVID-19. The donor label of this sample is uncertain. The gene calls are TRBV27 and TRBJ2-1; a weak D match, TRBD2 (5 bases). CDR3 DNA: TGTGCCAGCAGTTCCCGGGGTTCTGAGCAGTTCTTC. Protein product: CASSSRGSEQFF.